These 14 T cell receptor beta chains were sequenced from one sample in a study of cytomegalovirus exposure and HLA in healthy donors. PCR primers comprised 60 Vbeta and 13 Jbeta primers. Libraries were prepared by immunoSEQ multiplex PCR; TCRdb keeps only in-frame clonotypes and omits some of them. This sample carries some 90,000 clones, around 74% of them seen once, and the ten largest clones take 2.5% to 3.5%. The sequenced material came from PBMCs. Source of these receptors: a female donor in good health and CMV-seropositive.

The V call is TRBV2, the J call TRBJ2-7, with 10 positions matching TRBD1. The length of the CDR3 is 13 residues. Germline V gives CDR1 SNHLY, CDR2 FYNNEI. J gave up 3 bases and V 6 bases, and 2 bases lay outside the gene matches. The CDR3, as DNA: TGTGCCAGCAGCCGGGACAGGGGCTACGAGCAGTACTTC. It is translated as CASSRDRGYEQYF. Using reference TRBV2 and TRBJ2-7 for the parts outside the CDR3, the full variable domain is EPEVTQTPSHQVTQMGQEVILRCVPISNHLYFYWYRQILGQKVEFLVSFYNNEISEKSEIFDDQFSVERPDGSNFTLKIRSTKLEDSAMYFCASSRDRGYEQYFGPGTRLTVT.

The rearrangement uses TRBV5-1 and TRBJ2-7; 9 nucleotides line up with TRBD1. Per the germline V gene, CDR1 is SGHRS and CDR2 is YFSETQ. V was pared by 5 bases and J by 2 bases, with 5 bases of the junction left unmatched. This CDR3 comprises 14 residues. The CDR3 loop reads CASRAGQGPYEQYF. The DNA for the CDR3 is TGCGCCAGCAGGGCGGGACAGGGACCCTACGAGCAGTACTTC.

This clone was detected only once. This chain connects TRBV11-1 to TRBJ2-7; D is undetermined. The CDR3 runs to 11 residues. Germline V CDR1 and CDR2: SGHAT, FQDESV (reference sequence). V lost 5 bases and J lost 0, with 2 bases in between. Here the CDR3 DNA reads TGTGCCAGCAGCCGCTCCTACGAGCAGTACTTC. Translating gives CASSRSYEQYF. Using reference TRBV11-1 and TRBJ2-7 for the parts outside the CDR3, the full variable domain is EAEVAQSPRYKITEKSQAVAFWCDPISGHATLYWYRQILGQGPELLVQFQDESVVDDSQLPKDRFSAERLKGVDSTLKIQPAELGDSAMYLCASSRSYEQYFGPGTRLTVT.

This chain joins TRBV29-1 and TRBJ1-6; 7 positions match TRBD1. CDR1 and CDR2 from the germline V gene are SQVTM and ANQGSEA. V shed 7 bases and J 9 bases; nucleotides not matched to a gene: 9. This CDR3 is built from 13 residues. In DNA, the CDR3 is TGCAGCGCGAGACAGGGCCTCGGTTCACCCCTCCACTTT. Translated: CSARQGLGSPLHF.

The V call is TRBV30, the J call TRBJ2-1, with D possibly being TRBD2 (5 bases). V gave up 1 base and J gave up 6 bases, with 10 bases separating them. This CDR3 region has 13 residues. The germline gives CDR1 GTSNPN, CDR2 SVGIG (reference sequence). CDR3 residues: CAWSGGLFNEQFF. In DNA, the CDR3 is TGTGCCTGGAGTGGAGGACTCTTCAATGAGCAGTTCTTC.

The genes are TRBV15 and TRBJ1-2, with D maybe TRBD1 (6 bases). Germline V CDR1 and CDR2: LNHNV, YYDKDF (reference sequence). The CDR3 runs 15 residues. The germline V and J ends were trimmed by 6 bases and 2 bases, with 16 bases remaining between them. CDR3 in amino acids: CATSGGADRNYGYTF. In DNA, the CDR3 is TGTGCCACCAGTGGTGGAGCGGACAGAAACTATGGCTACACCTTC.

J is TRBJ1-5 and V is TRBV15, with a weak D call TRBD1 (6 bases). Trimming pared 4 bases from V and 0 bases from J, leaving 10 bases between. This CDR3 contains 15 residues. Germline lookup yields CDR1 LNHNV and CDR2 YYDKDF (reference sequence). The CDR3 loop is CATSISGASNQPQHF. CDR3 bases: TGTGCCACCAGCATTTCAGGGGCTAGCAATCAGCCCCAGCATTTT.

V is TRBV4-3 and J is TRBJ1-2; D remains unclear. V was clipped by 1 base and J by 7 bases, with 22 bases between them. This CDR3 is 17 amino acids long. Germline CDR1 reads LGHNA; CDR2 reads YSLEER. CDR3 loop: CASSQGIPRKTTIGYTF. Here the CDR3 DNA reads TGCGCCAGCAGCCAAGGGATCCCGCGAAAGACGACTATTGGCTACACCTTC.

The CDR3 loop reads CASSQDREGEKLFF. The CDR3 nucleotides are TGCGCCAGCAGCCAAGACAGGGAAGGTGAAAAACTGTTTTTT. The chain employs TRBV4-3 and TRBJ1-4; a possible D gene is TRBD1 (5 bases). Germline CDR1 LGHNA, CDR2 YSLEER. Trimming stripped 0 bases from V and 7 bases from J, with 9 bases between. This CDR3 has 14 residues.

The CDR3 sequence: CASSSKELAGSYNEQFF. The CDR3 DNA reads as TGTGCCAGCAGTTCAAAGGAGCTAGCTGGCTCCTACAATGAGCAGTTCTTC. The genes are TRBV28 and TRBJ2-1, with D perhaps TRBD2 (5 bases). The germline CDR1 and CDR2 sequences are MDHEN and SYDVKM. The CDR3 is 17 residues long. The V gene lost 4 bases and the J gene lost 0 bases, with 16 bases spanning the gap.

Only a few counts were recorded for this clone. CDR3 DNA: TGTGCCAGTAGTATACAGGGTAGCAATCAGCCCCAGCATTTT. It codes for CASSIQGSNQPQHF. This chain joins TRBV19 and TRBJ1-5, with a tentative D call TRBD1 (5 bases). The CDR3 sequence is 14 residues long. Germline CDR1 reads LNHDA; CDR2 reads SQIVND (reference sequence). Trimming left V 2 bases short and J 0 bases short, with 5 bases between.

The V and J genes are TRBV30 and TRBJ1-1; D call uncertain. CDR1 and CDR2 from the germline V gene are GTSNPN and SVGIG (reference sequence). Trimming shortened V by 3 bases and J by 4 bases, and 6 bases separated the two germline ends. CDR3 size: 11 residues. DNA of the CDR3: TGTGCCTGGAGGAGGAGCACTGAAGCTTTCTTT. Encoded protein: CAWRRSTEAFF.

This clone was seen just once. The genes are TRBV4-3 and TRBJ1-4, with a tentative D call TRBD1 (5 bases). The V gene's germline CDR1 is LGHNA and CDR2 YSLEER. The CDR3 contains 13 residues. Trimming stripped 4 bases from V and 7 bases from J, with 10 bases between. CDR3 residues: CASSPSGGEKLFF. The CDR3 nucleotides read TGCGCCAGCAGCCCGTCGGGGGGTGAAAAACTGTTTTTT.

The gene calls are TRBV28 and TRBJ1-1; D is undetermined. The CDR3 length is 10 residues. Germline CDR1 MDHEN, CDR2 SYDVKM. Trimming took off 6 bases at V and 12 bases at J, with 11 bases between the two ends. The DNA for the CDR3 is TGTGCCAGCAGCCGATGGGAGACTTTCTTT. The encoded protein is CASSRWETFF.